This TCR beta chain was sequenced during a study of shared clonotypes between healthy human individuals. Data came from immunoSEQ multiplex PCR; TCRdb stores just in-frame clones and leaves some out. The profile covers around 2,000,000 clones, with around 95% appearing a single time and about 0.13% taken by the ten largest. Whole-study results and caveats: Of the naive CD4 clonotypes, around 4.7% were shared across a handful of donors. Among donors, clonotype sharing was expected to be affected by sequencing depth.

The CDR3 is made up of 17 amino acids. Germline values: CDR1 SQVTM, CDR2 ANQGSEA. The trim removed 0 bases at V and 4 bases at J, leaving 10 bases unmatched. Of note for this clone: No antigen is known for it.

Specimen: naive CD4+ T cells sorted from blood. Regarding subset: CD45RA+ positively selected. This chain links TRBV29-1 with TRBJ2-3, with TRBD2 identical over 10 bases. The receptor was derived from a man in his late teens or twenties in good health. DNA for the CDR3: TGCAGCGTTGAAGATGCGTGGAGCGGGAGGGCCTCAGATACGCAGTATTTT. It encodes CSVEDAWSGRASDTQYF.